This T cell receptor beta chain was obtained from a study of regulatory T cells in long-lasting Graves disease. At least ten counts were recorded for this clonotype. The germline gene is not matched at one end of the junction; a read error may be the cause. Noted time point: newly diagnosed GD, antithyroid drugs for less than 3 months. PBMCs provided the RNA from which the TCR library was made. Assembly of TCR beta libraries relied on iRepertoire HTBI primers together with Arm-PCR of CDR3 regions. One entry per CDR3 protein results from TCRdb running MiXCR on the multiplex PCR reads. The sample consists of approximately 480,000 distinct CDR3 sequences, around 16% of them appearing once. The CDR3 is 14 amino acids. Germline V gene lookup returns CDR1 KGHSH and CDR2 LQKENI. This same sample was also taken into another study, of T cells in Graves' hyperthyroidism and ophthalmopathy. That source reports: Patients counted as stable if ophthalmopathy did not develop within 18 months.

The TCR originated in a man in his forties or fifties with Graves disease. The chain links TRBV18 to TRBJ2-5; TRBD2 might be the D (5 bases). This material consisted of peripheral blood mononuclear cells (PBMCs), taken at new diagnosis, from a patient treated with antithyroid drugs. The CDR3 spells CTSSDDYVQETQYF. CDR3 bases: TGTACCAGCTCAGACGACTATGTGCAAGAGACCCAGTACTTC.